Listed here are 22 T cell receptor beta chains from one sample, sequenced in a study of blood T cell repertoires in COVID-19. TCRdb's table, derived via immunoSEQ multiplex PCR, lists solely in-frame clones and lacks some. Here the sample spans around 450,000 clones, 90% being singletons. Sequencing was performed on PBMCs or T cells enriched from blood (not recorded which). The source is a man between 18 and 29 years old who had recovered from COVID-19.

This chain joins TRBV2 and TRBJ1-5, with unresolved D. Germline CDR1 reads SNHLY; CDR2 reads FYNNEI. Trimming removed 5 bases from V and 7 bases from J, with 9 bases in between. This CDR3 is built from 12 residues. The CDR3 region has the DNA TGTGCCAGCAGTCTACAACAGCAGCCCCAGCATTTT. Protein sequence: CASSLQQQPQHF.

This clone was observed a handful of times. This chain joins TRBV30 and TRBJ2-7; D not resolved. The CDR3 extends over 12 amino acids. V was clipped by 0 bases and J by 5 bases, with 8 bases between them. Germline V gene data show CDR1 as GTSNPN and CDR2 as SVGIG (reference sequence). The CDR3 coding sequence is TGTGCCTGGAGTGTTGAGAGGCACGAGCAGTACTTC. Translating it yields CAWSVERHEQYF.

The chain has TRBV3-1 (or the pseudogene TRBV3-2) and TRBJ1-2; TRBD1 agrees at 7 bases. The germline gives CDR1 LGHDT, CDR2 YNNKEL (reference sequence). V gave up 0 bases and J gave up 7 bases; unmatched junction bases: 2. The CDR3 length is 13 residues. The CDR3 region has the DNA TGTGCCAGCAGCCAAGATGCAGGGGGTGGCTACACCTTC. Its translation is CASSQDAGGGYTF.

This sequence joins TRBV6-5 and TRBJ2-7, with 7 bases lining up with TRBD1. Germline loops: CDR1 MNHEY, CDR2 SVGAGI. J lost 3 bases, V lost 7 bases, and 9 bases had no gene match. CDR3 length equals 14 residues. CDR3 residues: CASTPSAGGYEQYF. In DNA, the CDR3 is TGTGCCAGCACACCTTCGGCAGGGGGCTACGAGCAGTACTTC.

CDR3 protein: CASSLISGDNQPQHF. Written as DNA, the CDR3 is TGTGCCAGCAGCTTAATTTCAGGGGACAATCAGCCCCAGCATTTT. The rearrangement links TRBV7-9 to TRBJ1-5; perhaps TRBD1 as D (6 bases). V was shortened by 2 bases and J by 3 bases, with 11 bases between the two germline ends. Germline CDR1 and CDR2: SEHNR and FQNEAQ (reference sequence). This CDR3 contains 15 residues.

The chain couples TRBV5-1 to TRBJ1-1; 8 positions match TRBD1. V was pared by 0 bases and J by 3 bases, with 13 bases of the junction left unmatched. Germline CDR1 reads SGHRS; CDR2 reads YFSETQ. This CDR3 has 18 amino acids. This CDR3 is CASSLALTPPDRDTEAFF. CDR3 nucleotide sequence: TGCGCCAGCAGCTTGGCCCTGACCCCTCCGGACAGGGACACTGAAGCTTTCTTT.

This chain connects TRBV7-2 to TRBJ1-3, with D hard to call. Germline lookup yields CDR1 SGHTA and CDR2 FQGNSA. V was shortened by 1 base and J by 0 bases, with 7 bases between the two germline ends. CDR3 length: 15 residues. CDR3 sequence reads: CASSLDSRSGNTIYF. The CDR3 coding sequence is TGTGCCAGCAGCTTAGACAGCCGCTCTGGAAACACCATATATTTT.

The chain is built from TRBV19 and TRBJ2-3, with 7 bases lining up with TRBD1. The germline V gene has CDR1 LNHDA and CDR2 SQIVND (reference sequence). This CDR3 is built from 13 residues. Losses at the gene ends were 9 bases for V and 2 bases for J; bases not matched to a gene: 5. CDR3 coding DNA: TGTGCCAGCAGGGGGTCCTCCACAGATACGCAGTATTTT. Translation: CASRGSSTDTQYF.

V is TRBV4-1 and J is TRBJ2-2; 10 positions agree with TRBD2. From germline, CDR1 is MGHRA and CDR2 YSYEKL. This CDR3 contains 16 residues. With 1 base clipped from V and 1 base from J, the junction kept 0 bases outside the gene matches. The CDR3 is CASSQVAGGNTGELFF. The CDR3 nucleotides read TGCGCCAGCAGCCAAGTAGCGGGGGGGAACACCGGGGAGCTGTTTTTT.

In nucleotides, the CDR3 is TGCGCCAGCAGCTCGGTAGCGGTGCCCTCCTACAATGAGCAGTTCTTC. Encoded protein: CASSSVAVPSYNEQFF. The chain employs TRBV5-1 and TRBJ2-1, with TRBD2 as a possible D gene (6 bases). Per the germline V gene, CDR1 is SGHRS and CDR2 is YFSETQ. This CDR3 is 16 amino acids long. Trimming stripped 3 bases from V and 0 bases from J, with 13 bases between.

This clone was found once. The DNA of the CDR3 is TGTGCCAGCTCCCCTATTGTAGCCGGACTAGACTTCTCCTACGAGCAGTACTTC. It codes for CASSPIVAGLDFSYEQYF. V is TRBV18 and J is TRBJ2-7, with TRBD2 identical over 7 bases. The V gene end was trimmed by 6 bases and the J gene end by 0 bases; junction bases not matched to a gene: 17. CDR1 is KGHSH and CDR2 is LQKENI in the germline V gene. The length of the CDR3 is 18 residues.

The gene calls are TRBV4-1 and TRBJ1-6; 7 positions agree with TRBD1. Unmatched junction bases numbered 7, after V lost 4 bases and J lost 10 bases. The germline V gene encodes CDR1 MGHRA and CDR2 YSYEKL. The CDR3 is 14 amino acids. The CDR3 DNA reads TGCGCCAGCAGCCTCCGACAGGGAGGCTCACCCCTCCACTTT. Amino acids: CASSLRQGGSPLHF.

The chain employs TRBV14 and TRBJ1-1; D may be TRBD1 (5 bases). Trimming took 0 bases from V and 1 from J, leaving 9 bases between them. This CDR3 spans 15 amino acids. Germline lookup yields CDR1 SGHDN and CDR2 FVKESK. Here the CDR3 DNA reads TGTGCCAGCAGCCAAGAAGGCAGGGCGAACACTGAAGCTTTCTTT. This translates into CASSQEGRANTEAFF.

The rearrangement uses TRBV18 and TRBJ2-1, with TRBD1 matching 8 bases. Germline trimming cut 2 bases from V and 7 bases from J; bases unmatched to any gene: 7. This CDR3 comprises 15 residues. CDR1 is KGHSH, CDR2 LQKENI, per germline. CDR3 bases: TGTGCCAGCTCACCAATCCCAGGGGGCACGAATGAGCAGTTCTTC. Translation: CASSPIPGGTNEQFF.

The V call is TRBV7-9, the J call TRBJ2-7; the D gene is possibly TRBD2 (5 bases). Germline V gene lookup returns CDR1 SEHNR and CDR2 FQNEAQ (reference sequence). The CDR3 loop spans 13 amino acids. V lost 5 bases and J 2 bases, leaving 10 bases between the germline ends. The chain's CDR3 is CASSATGTYEQYF. The CDR3 DNA reads TGTGCCAGCAGCGCAACGGGAACCTACGAGCAGTACTTC.

This chain uses TRBV6-5 with TRBJ2-1; perhaps TRBD2 as D (6 bases). The CDR3 is made up of 15 amino acids. Trimming left V 0 bases short and J 8 bases short, with 14 bases between. Germline-derived CDR1 and CDR2 are MNHEY and SVGAGI. The CDR3 reads CASSYSGGDLDEQFF. In DNA form, the CDR3 reads TGTGCCAGCAGTTACTCTGGCGGGGACCTGGATGAGCAGTTCTTC.

This chain uses TRBV7-2 with TRBJ2-5; 13 bases map to TRBD2. The CDR3 spans 15 residues. Germline loops: CDR1 SGHTA, CDR2 FQGNSA. The V segment lost 5 bases and the J segment 4 bases; nucleotides outside the gene matches: 4. CDR3: CASSLTSGGLETQYF. CDR3 nucleotides: TGTGCCAGCAGCCTGACTAGCGGGGGGTTAGAGACCCAGTACTTC.

V usage is TRBV11-2 and J usage is TRBJ2-1; 10 bases are a match to TRBD2. Germline assignment: CDR1 SGHAT and CDR2 FQNNGV. After removal of 2 bases from V and 7 bases from J, the junction contained 11 bases not matched to a gene. The CDR3 extends over 17 amino acids. The CDR3 here is CASSLRPIAGGRNEQFF. The CDR3 DNA is TGTGCCAGCAGCTTACGACCTATAGCGGGAGGAAGAAATGAGCAGTTCTTC. The variable domain in full, with the rest retrieved from reference TRBV11-2 and TRBJ2-1, is EAGVAQSPRYKIIEKRQSVAFWCNPISGHATLYWYQQILGQGPKLLIQFQNNGVVDDSQLPKDRFSAERLKGVDSTLKIQPAKLEDSAVYLCASSLRPIAGGRNEQFFGPGTRLTVL.

The rearrangement uses TRBV4-1 and TRBJ1-2, with TRBD1 matching over 12 bases. CDR1 and CDR2 (germline): MGHRA, YSYEKL. The CDR3 loop spans 16 amino acids. V lost 3 bases, J lost 5 bases, and 7 bases stayed unmatched. The CDR3: CASSQTLGQGAYGYTF. DNA of the CDR3: TGCGCCAGCAGCCAGACCTTGGGACAGGGGGCATATGGCTACACCTTC.

Ten or more counts support this clone. V gene TRBV7-9 combines with J gene TRBJ1-5; D is unresolved. Deletions cut 5 bases from V and 7 bases from J, with 12 bases between. This CDR3 comprises 13 residues. Germline lookup yields CDR1 SEHNR and CDR2 FQNEAQ (reference sequence). CDR3 residues: CASSRSYGQPQHF. CDR3 nucleotide sequence: TGTGCCAGCAGCCGTTCGTACGGGCAGCCCCAGCATTTT.

V gene TRBV7-9 combines with J gene TRBJ1-1; no firm D call. Germline V gives CDR1 SEHNR, CDR2 FQNEAQ (reference sequence). The CDR3 loop spans 11 amino acids. V was pared by 5 bases and J by 1 base, with 2 bases between. CDR3 region: CASSQNTEAFF. The CDR3 nucleotides are TGTGCCAGCAGCCAGAACACTGAAGCTTTCTTT. Full variable domain (rest looked up from reference TRBV7-9 and TRBJ1-1): DTGVSQNPRHKITKRGQNVTFRCDPISEHNRLYWYRQTLGQGPEFLTYFQNEAQLEKSRLLSDRFSAERPKGSFSTLEIQRTEQGDSAMYLCASSQNTEAFFGQGTRLTVV.

V and J are TRBV4-1 and TRBJ1-3; D is perhaps TRBD1 (5 bases). V was clipped by 1 base and J by 0 bases, with 13 bases between them. CDR3 length: 17 amino acids. Germline CDR1 reads MGHRA; CDR2 reads YSYEKL. DNA for the CDR3: TGCGCCAGCAGCCAAGTCAGGGCATCATACTCTGGAAACACCATATATTTT. Translated, it gives CASSQVRASYSGNTIYF.